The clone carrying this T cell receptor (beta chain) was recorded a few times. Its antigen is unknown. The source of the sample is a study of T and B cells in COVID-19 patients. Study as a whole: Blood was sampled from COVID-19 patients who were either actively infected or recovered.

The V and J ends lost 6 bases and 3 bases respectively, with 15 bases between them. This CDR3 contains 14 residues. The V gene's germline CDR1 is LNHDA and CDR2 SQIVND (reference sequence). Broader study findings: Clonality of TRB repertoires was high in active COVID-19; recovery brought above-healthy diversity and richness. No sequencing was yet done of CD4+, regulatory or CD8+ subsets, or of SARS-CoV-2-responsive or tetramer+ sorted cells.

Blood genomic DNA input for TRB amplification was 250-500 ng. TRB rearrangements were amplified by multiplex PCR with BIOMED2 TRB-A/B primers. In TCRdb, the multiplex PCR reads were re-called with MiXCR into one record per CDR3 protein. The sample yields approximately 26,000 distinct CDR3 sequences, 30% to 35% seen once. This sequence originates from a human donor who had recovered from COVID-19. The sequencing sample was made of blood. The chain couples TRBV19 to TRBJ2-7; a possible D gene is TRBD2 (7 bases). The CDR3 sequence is CASRRGGGYYEQYF. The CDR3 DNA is TGTGCCAGTAGGAGGGGAGGGGGGTACTACGAGCAGTACTTC.